The 8 T cell receptor beta chains given below trace back to one sample, sequenced in a study of blood T cell repertoires in COVID-19. Profiled with immunoSEQ multiplex PCR; TCRdb holds only in-frame clones, not every one. Of a few hundred thousand clones in the sample, approximately 85% are singletons; the top ten hold roughly 7.8%. Sequencing was performed on peripheral blood. Every receptor here comes from a human donor in a cohort sampled during active COVID-19.

The rearrangement joins TRBV6-6 to TRBJ1-5; D remains unclear. This CDR3 region has 14 residues. The germline V gene has CDR1 MNHNY and CDR2 SVGAGI (reference sequence). V gave up 0 bases and J gave up 5 bases, with 8 bases separating them. The CDR3 DNA is TGTGCCAGCAGTTACTCGGGCAATCATCAGCCCCAGCATTTT. Residues: CASSYSGNHQPQHF.

The rearrangement links TRBV5-8 to TRBJ1-4; 9 bases agree with TRBD1. The CDR3 spans 18 residues. Losses at the gene ends were 4 bases for V and 0 bases for J; bases not matched to a gene: 10. The V gene's germline CDR1 is SGHTS and CDR2 YDEGEE. CDR3 sequence (DNA): TGTGCCAGCAGCAGCGGGACAGGGAGACGAGCAACTAATGAAAAACTGTTTTTT. Translated, it gives CASSSGTGRRATNEKLFF.

The rearrangement uses TRBV6-5 and TRBJ1-2; D may be TRBD1 (6 bases). The length of the CDR3 is 12 residues. The germline V and J ends were trimmed by 10 bases and 4 bases, with 13 bases remaining between them. Per germline, CDR1 MNHEY and CDR2 SVGAGI. Written as DNA, the CDR3 is TGTGCCATACAGGGTCAGGGCTATGGCTACACCTTC. Translation: CAIQGQGYGYTF.

The V gene is TRBV2, the J gene TRBJ2-7; possible D gene TRBD2, 6 bases. V dropped 7 bases and J dropped 3 bases, with 7 bases sitting between them. CDR3 size: 11 residues. CDR1 SNHLY and CDR2 FYNNEI come from the germline V gene. The CDR3 sequence: CASKEGYEQYF. In DNA, the CDR3 is TGTGCCAGCAAGGAGGGCTACGAGCAGTACTTC.

The CDR3: CASSVGPANTEAFF. The CDR3, as DNA: TGTGCCAGCAGCGTAGGGCCTGCGAACACTGAAGCTTTCTTT. This chain links TRBV9 with TRBJ1-1; D ambiguous. Germline values: CDR1 SGDLS, CDR2 YYNGEE. The length of the CDR3 is 14 residues. Between the trimmed V and J ends, which lost 0 bases and 1 base, there was a span of 7 bases.

The rearrangement links TRBV9 to TRBJ1-1; 8 nucleotides line up with TRBD1. This CDR3 has 15 amino acids. Germline CDR1 is SGDLS and CDR2 is YYNGEE. With V trimmed by 4 bases and J by 2 bases, 7 bases remained unmatched. CDR3 bases: TGTGCCAGCAGCCGCCTGGGACAGGTTAACACTGAAGCTTTCTTT. This encodes CASSRLGQVNTEAFF.

The rearrangement joins TRBV10-3 to TRBJ1-1; maybe TRBD1 (5 bases). V was shortened by 4 bases and J by 1 base, with 13 bases between the two germline ends. This CDR3 is built from 15 residues. Looked up from germline, CDR1 is ENHRY and CDR2 is SYGVKD. CDR3 sequence: CAISGGLPSNTEAFF. Written as DNA, the CDR3 is TGTGCCATCAGTGGGGGCCTCCCCTCGAACACTGAAGCTTTCTTT.

The J gene is TRBJ2-5, the V gene TRBV6-5, with TRBD2 identical over 9 bases. After removal of 7 bases from V and 1 base from J, the junction contained 7 bases not matched to a gene. The germline CDR1 and CDR2 sequences are MNHEY and SVGAGI. The CDR3 is made up of 15 amino acids. CDR3 sequence reads: CASTFSGGSQETQYF. Here the CDR3 DNA reads TGTGCCAGCACCTTTAGCGGGGGTTCCCAAGAGACCCAGTACTTC.